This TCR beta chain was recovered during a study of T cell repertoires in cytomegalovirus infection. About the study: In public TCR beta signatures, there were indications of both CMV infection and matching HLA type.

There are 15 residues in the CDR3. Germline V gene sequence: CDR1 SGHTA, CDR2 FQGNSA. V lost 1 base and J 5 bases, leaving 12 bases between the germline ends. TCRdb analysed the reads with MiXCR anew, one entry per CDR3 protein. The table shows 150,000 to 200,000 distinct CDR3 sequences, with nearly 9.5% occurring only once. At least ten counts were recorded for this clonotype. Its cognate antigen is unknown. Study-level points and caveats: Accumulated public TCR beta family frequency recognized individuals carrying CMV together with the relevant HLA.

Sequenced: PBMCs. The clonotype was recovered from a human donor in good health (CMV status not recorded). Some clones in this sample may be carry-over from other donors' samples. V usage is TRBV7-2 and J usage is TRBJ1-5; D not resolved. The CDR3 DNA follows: TGTGCCAGCAGCTTAGGGGTAGGGCGGTATCAGCCCCAGCATTTT. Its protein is CASSLGVGRYQPQHF.